These T cell receptor beta chains were read from a single sample in a study of blood T cell repertoires in COVID-19. Clones were read by immunoSEQ multiplex PCR, and TCRdb kept only the in-frame ones, dropping some. The sample holds around 260,000 clones, more than 75% seen once. Sequenced material: peripheral blood. The receptors come from a man aged 35-49 years who had recovered from COVID-19. Each CDR3 is given with its conserved first and last residue. The D gene is left open where the match is weak. A clone size is listed for some rows: how often the clone was seen (once, few, many), or a class if it is expanded.

V	D	J	length	size	DNA	CDR3
TRBV9	NA	TRBJ2-5	13	NA	TGTGCCAGCAGCGTAGGTACTATCGAGACCCAGTACTTC	CASSVGTIETQYF
TRBV21-1	NA	TRBJ2-3	13	NA	TGTACCACCGGGACTCCGGACGCAGATACGCAGTATTTT	CTTGTPDADTQYF
TRBV27	NA	TRBJ1-6	14	NA	TGTGCCAGCAAATTCGACAGTAATAATTCACCCCTCCACTTT	CASKFDSNNSPLHF
TRBV19	TRBD1	TRBJ1-3	13	NA	TGTGCCAGCCGGACAGGGGTACTCAACACCATATATTTT	CASRTGVLNTIYF
TRBV10-2	TRBD2	TRBJ2-5	17	NA	TGCGCCAGCAGCCAACCTATCGGACTAGCGGGACAAGAGACCCAGTACTTC	CASSQPIGLAGQETQYF
TRBV12-2	NA	TRBJ1-6	15	few	TGTGCAAGTCGCCCACGAGACAGGGGTGATTCACCCCTCCACTTT	CASRPRDRGDSPLHF
TRBV7-6	TRBD2	TRBJ2-7	15	NA	TGTGCCAGCAGCTATGCTAGCGGGCCCCCCTACGAGCAGTACTTC	CASSYASGPPYEQYF
TRBV7-8	TRBD2	TRBJ2-1	14	NA	TGTGCCAGCAGCCCACCGGGACTAGAGGATGAGCAGTTCTTC	CASSPPGLEDEQFF
TRBV27	NA	TRBJ1-6	14	NA	TGTGCCAGCAGCAAGCACAGGACGGATTCACCCCTCCACTTT	CASSKHRTDSPLHF
TRBV10-3	TRBD1	TRBJ1-5	14	NA	TGTGCCACCCCGCGGACAGGGGGAAATCAGCCCCAGCATTTT	CATPRTGGNQPQHF
TRBV7-6	TRBD1	TRBJ2-3	16	NA	TGTGCCAGCAGCTCTTCTCGGGACAGGTGGACAGATACGCAGTATTTT	CASSSSRDRWTDTQYF